Each of the 26 T cell receptor beta chains below was sequenced from the same sample in a study of T cells of healthy individuals. TCRdb reprocessed the 5' RACE reads with MiXCR, giving one entry per CDR3 protein. The table includes around 63,000 distinct CDR3 sequences, roughly 17% detected once. The receptors come from a human donor in good health.

V is TRBV7-9 and J is TRBJ2-7, with D perhaps TRBD1 (5 bases). The CDR3 has 16 amino acids. Trimming pared 1 base from V and 4 bases from J, leaving 17 bases between. Germline V gives CDR1 SEHNR, CDR2 FQNEAQ (reference sequence). The CDR3 reads CASSLEDSPTRYEQYF. Here the CDR3 DNA reads TGTGCCAGCAGCTTAGAAGACAGCCCTACGCGGTACGAGCAGTACTTC.

In regard to this clonotype: A much larger clone differs by one base, so this may be a read error. The V call is TRBV19, the J call TRBJ2-5; 8 bases are a match to TRBD1. J lost 1 base, V lost 3 bases, and 7 bases had no gene match. CDR1 is LNHDA and CDR2 is SQIVND in the germline V gene (reference sequence). The CDR3 has 16 amino acids. The CDR3 reads CASSIPGQVIQETQYF. CDR3 coding DNA: TGTGCCAGTAGTATCCCGGGACAGGTAATCCAAGAGACCCAGTACTTC.

This clonotype occurred many times. The V and J genes are TRBV4-1 and TRBJ2-7; 8 bases fit TRBD2. The CDR3 loop spans 14 amino acids. Germline values: CDR1 MGHRA, CDR2 YSYEKL. Losses at the gene ends were 3 bases for V and 4 bases for J; bases not matched to a gene: 5. For the CDR3, the DNA is TGCGCCAGCAGCCAGGGACTAGGTCTGTACGAGCAGTACTTC. It encodes CASSQGLGLYEQYF.

This clonotype was observed a few times. The rearrangement links TRBV6-2 or TRBV6-3 to TRBJ2-5; D unresolved. This CDR3 has 12 residues. Germline CDR1 is MNHEY and CDR2 is SVGEGT. Trimming took 2 bases from V and 3 from J, leaving 4 bases between them. This chain's CDR3 is CASSYPEETQYF. CDR3 nucleotide sequence: TGTGCCAGCAGTTACCCGGAAGAGACCCAGTACTTC.

This clonotype was counted between two and nine times. The gene calls are TRBV5-1 and TRBJ2-2, with TRBD2 identical over 7 bases. The CDR3 totals 15 residues. After removal of 1 base from V and 7 bases from J, the junction contained 7 bases not matched to a gene. CDR1 is SGHRS and CDR2 is YFSETQ in the germline V gene. Here the CDR3 DNA reads TGCGCCAGCAGCTTGCAGCGGGGAGGGAACGGGGAGCTGTTTTTT. Protein: CASSLQRGGNGELFF.

This sequence joins TRBV6-2 or TRBV6-3 and TRBJ2-1, with 8 bases aligning to TRBD1. V lost 10 bases to trimming and J lost 4 bases; unmatched junction nucleotides: 9. The CDR3 contains 14 residues. Germline CDR1 and CDR2: MNHEY and SVGEGT. The CDR3 DNA reads as TGTGCCACGAGGCCGGGACAGGCGTACAATGAGCAGTTCTTC. Amino acids: CATRPGQAYNEQFF.

This chain joins TRBV5-6 and TRBJ2-7; 12 nucleotides line up with TRBD2. The V gene end was trimmed by 3 bases and the J gene end by 3 bases; junction bases not matched to a gene: 4. The CDR3 has 15 amino acids. CDR1 and CDR2 (germline): SGHDT, YYEEEE. The CDR3 sequence: CASSSSGGASYEQYF. Written as DNA, the CDR3 is TGTGCCAGCAGCTCTAGCGGGGGGGCCAGCTACGAGCAGTACTTC.

There are a few counts of this clonotype. This chain uses TRBV5-1 with TRBJ2-3, with 9 bases that match TRBD1. This CDR3 comprises 15 residues. The V gene's germline CDR1 is SGHRS and CDR2 YFSETQ. Losses at the gene ends were 4 bases for V and 1 base for J; bases not matched to a gene: 4. CDR3 in amino acids: CASSRRTGGTDTQYF. DNA for the CDR3: TGCGCCAGCAGCCGCCGGACAGGGGGCACAGATACGCAGTATTTT.

The gene calls are TRBV4-2 and TRBJ2-3, with D unclear. The CDR3 consists of 17 residues. V lost 1 base and J lost 3, with 17 bases in between. Looked up from germline, CDR1 is LGHNA and CDR2 is YNFKEQ. The CDR3 sequence is CASSQARWIPRTDTQYF. In DNA form, the CDR3 reads TGTGCCAGCAGCCAAGCGAGGTGGATTCCTAGGACAGATACGCAGTATTTT.

The chain combines TRBV19 with TRBJ1-5; D is perhaps TRBD1 (5 bases). Germline CDR1 and CDR2: LNHDA and SQIVND (reference sequence). The V and J ends lost 3 bases and 5 bases respectively, with 14 bases between them. The CDR3 has 15 amino acids. In DNA, the CDR3 is TGTGCCAGTAGTATGGGCAGGGCGAGCGATCAGCCCCAGCATTTT. This codes for CASSMGRASDQPQHF.

The rearrangement uses TRBV3-1 and TRBJ2-7, with TRBD1 identical over 8 bases. CDR3 length: 14 amino acids. Germline V lookup: CDR1 LGHDT, CDR2 YNNKEL (reference sequence). V lost 3 bases to trimming and J lost 6 bases; unmatched junction nucleotides: 7. This CDR3 is CASSHGQGKGEQYF. For the CDR3, the DNA is TGTGCCAGCAGCCATGGACAGGGAAAGGGCGAGCAGTACTTC.

Written as DNA, the CDR3 is TGTGCCAGCAGCGTAGCCCCGCAGCCCCAAGAGACCCAGTACTTC. Translating gives CASSVAPQPQETQYF. J is TRBJ2-5 and V is TRBV9; D is uncertain. Per germline, CDR1 SGDLS and CDR2 YYNGEE. This CDR3 contains 15 residues. V lost 0 bases and J 1 base, leaving 10 bases between the germline ends.

This clonotype was recorded a few times. This chain links TRBV28 with TRBJ2-1; 9 nucleotides align to TRBD2. V shed 8 bases, J shed 7 bases, and the junction held 9 bases outside the gene matches. Germline CDR1 is MDHEN and CDR2 is SYDVKM. This CDR3 region has 14 residues. The CDR3 region is CASRHSGGGNEQFF. The CDR3 DNA reads as TGTGCCAGCCGTCATAGCGGGGGCGGAAATGAGCAGTTCTTC.

This clonotype was observed many times. This chain uses TRBV20-1 with TRBJ2-3, with D perhaps TRBD1 (6 bases). The CDR3 extends over 14 amino acids. The V gene lost 5 bases and the J gene lost 10 bases, with 22 bases spanning the gap. The germline gives CDR1 DFQATT, CDR2 SNEGSKA (reference sequence). The DNA of the CDR3 is TGCAGTGCTCCAGTTGTATTGGCACAGGGCTCGCAGTATTTT. Protein sequence: CSAPVVLAQGSQYF.

Only a few counts were recorded for this clonotype. The rearrangement links TRBV28 to TRBJ2-7, with 12 bases fitting TRBD1. The CDR3 length is 14 residues. V was clipped by 10 bases and J by 6 bases; unmatched bases: 10. From germline, CDR1 is MDHEN and CDR2 SYDVKM. CDR3 sequence: CATGKGQGAIEQYF. The DNA for the CDR3 is TGTGCCACCGGGAAGGGACAGGGGGCCATCGAGCAGTACTTC.

This clonotype was observed many times. The chain carries TRBV4-1 and TRBJ1-5, with 7 nucleotides matching TRBD1. Unmatched junction bases numbered 4, after V lost 1 base and J lost 4 bases. The germline V gene encodes CDR1 MGHRA and CDR2 YSYEKL. The CDR3 extends over 15 amino acids. The CDR3, as DNA: TGCGCCAGCAGCCAAGGGGACAGCCGAAATCAGCCCCAGCATTTT. Translated: CASSQGDSRNQPQHF.

The chain links TRBV12-3 or TRBV12-4 to TRBJ2-1; no clear D gene. This CDR3 has 13 residues. V gave up 8 bases and J gave up 4 bases, with 12 bases separating them. CDR3 protein: CASSLGVYNEQFF. In DNA form, the CDR3 reads TGTGCCAGCTCCCTTGGGGTATACAATGAGCAGTTCTTC.

There are a few counts of this clonotype. J is TRBJ1-5 and V is TRBV12-5; D perhaps matches TRBD1 (5 bases). This CDR3 is built from 14 residues. CDR1 and CDR2 from the germline V gene are LGHNT and FRNRAP. Trimming pared 6 bases from V and 6 bases from J, leaving 15 bases between. DNA for the CDR3: TGTGCTAGTGGGGTGACTCAGGGCCCTCAGCCCCAGCATTTT. This gives the protein CASGVTQGPQPQHF.

By proportion, this clonotype is medium-sized. This chain joins TRBV20-1 and TRBJ2-7; TRBD1 is a possible D gene (5 bases). This CDR3 has 12 residues. V lost 5 bases and J 4 bases, leaving 12 bases between the germline ends. Germline assignment: CDR1 DFQATT and CDR2 SNEGSKA (reference sequence). This CDR3 reads CSAVGVLYEQYF. The CDR3 coding sequence is TGCAGTGCTGTAGGGGTCCTTTACGAGCAGTACTTC.

This clonotype was found a few times. The rearrangement uses TRBV5-1 and TRBJ2-1; D uncertain. The V and J ends lost 0 bases and 6 bases respectively, with 7 bases between them. Germline CDR1 reads SGHRS; CDR2 reads YFSETQ. The CDR3 is made up of 13 amino acids. The CDR3 spells CASSLGWGNEQFF. The CDR3 bases are TGCGCCAGCAGCTTGGGCTGGGGCAATGAGCAGTTCTTC.

This clonotype showed up many times. This chain connects TRBV7-2 to TRBJ1-1, with D perhaps matching TRBD1 (5 bases). Between the trimmed V and J ends, which lost 5 bases and 1 base, there was a span of 14 bases. Germline V gene lookup returns CDR1 SGHTA and CDR2 FQGNSA. This CDR3 is 15 amino acids long. The CDR3 here is CASSPQGRRNTEAFF. The CDR3, as DNA: TGTGCCAGCAGCCCCCAGGGCCGAAGGAACACTGAAGCTTTCTTT.

The chain combines TRBV11-1 with TRBJ2-2; D might be TRBD2 (5 bases). Germline V lookup: CDR1 SGHAT, CDR2 FQDESV (reference sequence). This CDR3 has 15 residues. The V and J ends lost 2 bases and 4 bases respectively, with 11 bases between them. The CDR3 sequence: CASSLLAGGTGELFF. The DNA for the CDR3 is TGTGCCAGCAGCTTACTAGCTGGCGGCACCGGGGAGCTGTTTTTT.

This clonotype has just a few counts. V gene TRBV20-1 combines with J gene TRBJ2-7; a possible D gene is TRBD1 (6 bases). Germline CDR1 and CDR2: DFQATT and SNEGSKA (reference sequence). The CDR3 extends over 13 amino acids. The V gene lost 3 bases and the J gene lost 3 bases, with 12 bases spanning the gap. CDR3 nucleotide sequence: TGCAGTGCTAGCCCGGCGACAGGCTACGAGCAGTACTTC. This sequence encodes CSASPATGYEQYF.

This clonotype has a count of ten or more. The V and J genes are TRBV20-1 and TRBJ2-7; TRBD1 might be the D (6 bases). Trimming pared 5 bases from V and 7 bases from J, leaving 18 bases between. Germline V gene data show CDR1 as DFQATT and CDR2 as SNEGSKA (reference sequence). This CDR3 spans 13 amino acids. The CDR3 reads CSASQGPDGEQYF. CDR3 sequence (DNA): TGCAGTGCTTCACAGGGTCCCGATGGGGAGCAGTACTTC.

This clonotype was detected a few times. V and J are TRBV4-1 and TRBJ1-1; perhaps TRBD1 as D (5 bases). The V end was cut by 2 bases, the J end by 4 bases, with 14 bases between. The germline V gene encodes CDR1 MGHRA and CDR2 YSYEKL. The CDR3 runs 15 residues. CDR3 region: CASSQPQGEGTEAFF. Written as DNA, the CDR3 is TGCGCCAGCAGCCAACCCCAGGGAGAAGGCACTGAAGCTTTCTTT.

J is TRBJ2-1 and V is TRBV20-1; TRBD1 aligns across 9 bases. The germline CDR1 and CDR2 sequences are DFQATT and SNEGSKA (reference sequence). J gave up 7 bases and V 5 bases, and 6 bases lay outside the gene matches. There are 13 residues in the CDR3. The CDR3 sequence: CSAVGQGQNEQFF. The CDR3 coding sequence is TGCAGTGCTGTCGGACAGGGGCAAAATGAGCAGTTCTTC.